This entry lists 16 T cell receptor beta chains sequenced from one sample in a study of response to subunit inactivated influenza vaccine. TCRdb passed the RT-PCR reads through MiXCR, listing each CDR3 protein once. This sample has 400,000 to 650,000 distinct CDR3 sequences, with less than 7.5% found just once. Here the sequenced sample was PBMCs from blood, taken about 23 months after vaccination. These receptors came from a man aged 45 to 75 who received an inactivated influenza vaccine.

This rearrangement joins TRBV12-3 or TRBV12-4 to TRBJ2-3; D call uncertain. This CDR3 has 15 residues. The V end was cut by 7 bases, the J end by 1 base, with 15 bases between. Here the CDR3 reads CASTLLGAGTDTQYF. In DNA form, the CDR3 reads TGTGCCAGCACCCTTCTAGGAGCAGGCACAGATACGCAGTATTTT.

The table lists this clonotype with a few counts. This chain joins TRBV12-3 or TRBV12-4 and TRBJ2-1; 7 nucleotides line up with TRBD1. The J segment lost 7 bases and the V segment lost 3 bases, leaving 27 bases of the junction unmatched. There are 21 residues in the CDR3. The DNA for the CDR3 is TGTGCCAGCAGTTTTAGCCCTGACAGGGAAGAATCGGAGGCAGTCGGGAATGAGCAGTTCTTC. Its translation: CASSFSPDREESEAVGNEQFF.

This clonotype was seen at least ten times. The rearrangement joins TRBV10-3 to TRBJ1-2, with D maybe TRBD1 (5 bases). Germline-derived CDR1 and CDR2 are ENHRY and SYGVKD. V was clipped by 2 bases and J by 0 bases, with 13 bases between them. This CDR3 spans 16 amino acids. The CDR3 bases are TGTGCCATCAGTGAGCCCCCGACAGTAGCTAACTATGGCTACACCTTC. Protein sequence: CAISEPPTVANYGYTF.

The rearrangement uses TRBV5-1 and TRBJ1-1; D uncertain. V was trimmed by 7 bases and J by 0 bases, leaving 16 bases between them. This CDR3 has 15 residues. Per the germline V gene, CDR1 is SGHRS and CDR2 is YFSETQ. The DNA for the CDR3 is TGCGCCAGCGCTCCCGATGCCAAGTTGAACACTGAAGCTTTCTTT. As protein: CASAPDAKLNTEAFF. The whole variable domain, filled in from reference TRBV5-1 and TRBJ1-1, reads KAGVTQTPRYLIKTRGQQVTLSCSPISGHRSVSWYQQTPGQGLQFLFEYFSETQRNKGNFPGRFSGRQFSNSRSEMNVSTLELGDSALYLCASAPDAKLNTEAFFGQGTRLTVV.

This clonotype was observed at least ten times. This chain links TRBV5-1 with TRBJ1-1; unclear D gene. V was trimmed by 4 bases and J by 1 base, leaving 14 bases between them. CDR1 is SGHRS, CDR2 YFSETQ, per germline. This CDR3 spans 15 amino acids. CDR3 amino acids: CASSLSGPKNTEAFF. CDR3 bases: TGCGCCAGCAGCCTGTCAGGACCGAAGAACACTGAAGCTTTCTTT.

The chain carries TRBV20-1 and TRBJ2-3, with TRBD2 matching over 9 bases. The CDR3 is 14 residues long. CDR1 and CDR2 (germline): DFQATT, SNEGSKA (reference sequence). V was clipped by 7 bases and J by 4 bases; unmatched bases: 9. The CDR3 loop reads CSDTGTSNADTQYF. CDR3 in DNA: TGCAGTGACACCGGGACTAGCAATGCAGATACGCAGTATTTT.

This clonotype was seen only a few times. The chain combines TRBV7-2 with TRBJ2-7; 7 bases line up with TRBD2. Germline values: CDR1 SGHTA, CDR2 FQGNSA. The V gene end was trimmed by 5 bases and the J gene end by 1 base; junction bases not matched to a gene: 14. CDR3 length: 17 residues. The CDR3 is CASSQGGRGWASYEQYF. In nucleotides, the CDR3 is TGTGCCAGCAGCCAAGGCGGGAGAGGGTGGGCGTCCTACGAGCAGTACTTC.

The chain is built from TRBV6-1 and TRBJ2-5; a weak D match, TRBD1 (7 bases). Germline V gene data show CDR1 as MNHNS and CDR2 as SASEGT. V dropped 6 bases and J dropped 0 bases, with 11 bases sitting between them. There are 14 residues in the CDR3. The CDR3 loop reads CASREGQNQETQYF. CDR3 in DNA: TGTGCCAGCAGGGAGGGACAGAACCAAGAGACCCAGTACTTC.

The chain recombines TRBV15 with TRBJ2-1, with TRBD2 matching 9 bases. Germline V gives CDR1 LNHNV, CDR2 YYDKDF (reference sequence). The J segment lost 4 bases and the V segment lost 8 bases, leaving 9 bases of the junction unmatched. This CDR3 has 15 residues. CDR3 DNA sequence: TGTGCCACCCGAAGGCCTAGCGGGGTTTACAATGAGCAGTTCTTC. Protein sequence: CATRRPSGVYNEQFF.

This clonotype was counted ten times or more. The chain carries TRBV6-1 and TRBJ2-7; 9 bases match TRBD1. Germline loops: CDR1 MNHNS, CDR2 SASEGT. V was pared by 6 bases and J by 0 bases, with 6 bases of the junction left unmatched. The CDR3 is 15 amino acids. CDR3 bases: TGTGCCAGCAGCCCTGGACAGGGGAGCTCCTACGAGCAGTACTTC. It is translated as CASSPGQGSSYEQYF.

This clonotype was counted only a few times. DNA for the CDR3: TGCGCCAGCAGCTTGGATGGGGACAGTTCCTTCTCTGGGGCCAACGTCCTGACTTTC. Amino acid sequence: CASSLDGDSSFSGANVLTF. The gene calls are TRBV5-1 and TRBJ2-6, with 7 nucleotides matching TRBD1. Per the germline V gene, CDR1 is SGHRS and CDR2 is YFSETQ. The trim removed 0 bases at V and 0 bases at J, leaving 9 bases unmatched. This CDR3 comprises 19 residues.

The chain joins TRBV29-1 to TRBJ2-5; D is perhaps TRBD1 (5 bases). Trimming left V 2 bases short and J 3 bases short, with 16 bases between. The germline V gene has CDR1 SQVTM and CDR2 ANQGSEA. The CDR3 loop spans 15 amino acids. This CDR3 is CSVESGRVIEETQYF. The CDR3, as DNA: TGCAGCGTTGAAAGTGGCAGGGTAATAGAAGAGACCCAGTACTTC.

The genes are TRBV20-1 and TRBJ1-5, with a tentative D call TRBD1 (5 bases). The germline V gene has CDR1 DFQATT and CDR2 SNEGSKA (reference sequence). The CDR3 totals 13 residues. V dropped 1 base and J dropped 5 bases, with 9 bases sitting between them. CDR3 loop: CSARGTSDQPQHF. CDR3 nucleotides: TGCAGTGCTAGAGGGACAAGTGATCAGCCCCAGCATTTT.

This clonotype was picked up many times. The CDR3 nucleotides read TGTGCGGCGGGAGAATCCCGCCGCGCTACGCAGTATTTT. It codes for CAAGESRRATQYF. V is TRBV7-9 and J is TRBJ2-3; 7 bases match TRBD2. Germline V lookup: CDR1 SEHNR, CDR2 FQNEAQ (reference sequence). CDR3 length equals 13 residues.

This clonotype was observed a few times. This rearrangement joins TRBV7-2 to TRBJ2-2; 8 bases align to TRBD1. CDR1 and CDR2 (germline): SGHTA, FQGNSA. Trimming removed 2 bases from V and 8 bases from J; junction bases left unmatched: 7. This CDR3 spans 15 amino acids. The CDR3 spells CASSLRPGGGGELFF. The CDR3, as DNA: TGTGCCAGCAGCTTACGTCCAGGGGGCGGTGGGGAGCTGTTTTTT.

This clonotype was found a few times. J is TRBJ1-3 and V is TRBV12-3 or TRBV12-4; the D gene is possibly TRBD1 (6 bases). V was shortened by 3 bases and J by 4 bases, with 13 bases between the two germline ends. The length of the CDR3 is 15 residues. The CDR3 bases are TGTGCCAGCAGTTTTCAGGGGTATTCCGGAAACACCATATATTTT. This codes for CASSFQGYSGNTIYF.